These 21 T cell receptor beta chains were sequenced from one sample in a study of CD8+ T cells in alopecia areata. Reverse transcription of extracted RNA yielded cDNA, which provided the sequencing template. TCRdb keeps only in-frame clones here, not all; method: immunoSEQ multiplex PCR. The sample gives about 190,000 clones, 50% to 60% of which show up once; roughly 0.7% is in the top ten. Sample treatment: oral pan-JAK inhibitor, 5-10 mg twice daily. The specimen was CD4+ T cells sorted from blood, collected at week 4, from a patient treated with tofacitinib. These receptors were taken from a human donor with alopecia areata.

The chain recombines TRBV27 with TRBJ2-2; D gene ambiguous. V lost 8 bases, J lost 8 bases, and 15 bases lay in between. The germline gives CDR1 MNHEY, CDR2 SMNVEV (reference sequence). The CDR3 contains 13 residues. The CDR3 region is CASRLLGSGELFF. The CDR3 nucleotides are TGTGCCAGCCGACTTCTGGGTTCGGGGGAGCTGTTTTTT.

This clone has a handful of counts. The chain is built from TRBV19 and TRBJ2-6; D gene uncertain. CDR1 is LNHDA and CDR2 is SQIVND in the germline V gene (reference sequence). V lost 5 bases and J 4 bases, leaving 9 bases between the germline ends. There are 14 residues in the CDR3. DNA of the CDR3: TGTGCCAGTAGTTACCGGGCGGGGGCCAACGTCCTGACTTTC. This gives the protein CASSYRAGANVLTF.

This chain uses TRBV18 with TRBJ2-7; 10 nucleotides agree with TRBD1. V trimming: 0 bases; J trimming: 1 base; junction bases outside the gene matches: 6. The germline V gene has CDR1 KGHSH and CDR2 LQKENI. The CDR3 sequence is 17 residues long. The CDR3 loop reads CASSPPGQGIGSYEQYF. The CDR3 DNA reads TGTGCCAGCTCACCACCGGGACAGGGGATCGGATCCTACGAGCAGTACTTC.

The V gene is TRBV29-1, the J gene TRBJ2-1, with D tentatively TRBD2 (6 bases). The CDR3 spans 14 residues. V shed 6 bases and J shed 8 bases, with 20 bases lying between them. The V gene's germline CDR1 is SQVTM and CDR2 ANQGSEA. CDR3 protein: CSVNGRAGRDEQFF. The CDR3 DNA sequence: TGCAGCGTGAACGGACGGGCGGGAAGGGATGAGCAGTTCTTC.

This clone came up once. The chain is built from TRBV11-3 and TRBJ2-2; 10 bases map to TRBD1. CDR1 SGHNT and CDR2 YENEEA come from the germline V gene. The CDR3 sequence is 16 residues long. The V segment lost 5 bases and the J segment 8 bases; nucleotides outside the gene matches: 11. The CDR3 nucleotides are TGTGCCAGCAGCCACTGGGGACAGGGGTTTGGTGGGGAGCTGTTTTTT. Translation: CASSHWGQGFGGELFF.

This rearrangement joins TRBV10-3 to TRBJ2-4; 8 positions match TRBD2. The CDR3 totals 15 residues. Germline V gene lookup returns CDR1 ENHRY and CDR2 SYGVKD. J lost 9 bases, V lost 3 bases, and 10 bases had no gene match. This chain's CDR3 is CAISESSGKLSIQYF. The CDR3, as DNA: TGTGCCATCAGTGAAAGTAGCGGGAAATTGAGCATTCAGTACTTC.

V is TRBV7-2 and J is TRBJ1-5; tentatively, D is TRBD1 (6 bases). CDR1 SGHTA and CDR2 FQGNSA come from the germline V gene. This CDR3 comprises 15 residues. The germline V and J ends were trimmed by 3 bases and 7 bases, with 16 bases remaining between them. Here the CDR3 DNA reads TGTGCCAGCAGCTTGGCTTACAGGGAGAACCAGCCCCAGCATTTT. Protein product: CASSLAYRENQPQHF.

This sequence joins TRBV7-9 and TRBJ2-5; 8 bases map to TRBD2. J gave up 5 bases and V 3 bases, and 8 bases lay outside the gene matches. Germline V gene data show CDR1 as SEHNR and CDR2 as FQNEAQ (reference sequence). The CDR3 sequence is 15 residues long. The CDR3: CASSFGGAQSETQYF. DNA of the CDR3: TGTGCCAGCAGCTTCGGGGGGGCTCAGTCCGAGACCCAGTACTTC.

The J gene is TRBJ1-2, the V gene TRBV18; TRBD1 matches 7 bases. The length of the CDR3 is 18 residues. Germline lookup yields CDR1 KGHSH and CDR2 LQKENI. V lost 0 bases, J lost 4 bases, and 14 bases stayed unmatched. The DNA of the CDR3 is TGTGCCAGCTCACCACCCCCCCCCGACAGGGATCGGACCTATGGCTACACCTTC. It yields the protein CASSPPPPDRDRTYGYTF.

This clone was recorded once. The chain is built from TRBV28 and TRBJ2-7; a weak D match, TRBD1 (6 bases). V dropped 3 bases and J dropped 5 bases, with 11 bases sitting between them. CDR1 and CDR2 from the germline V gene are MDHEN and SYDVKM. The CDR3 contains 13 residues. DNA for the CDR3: TGTGCCAGCAGTTTCCAGGGGCGGCACGAGCAGTACTTC. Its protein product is CASSFQGRHEQYF.

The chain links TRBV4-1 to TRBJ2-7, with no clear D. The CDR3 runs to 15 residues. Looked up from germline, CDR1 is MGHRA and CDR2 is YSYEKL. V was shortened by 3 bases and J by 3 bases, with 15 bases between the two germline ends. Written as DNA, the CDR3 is TGCGCCAGCAGCCAGCTCCCGGGCCCTCTCTACGAGCAGTACTTC. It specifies CASSQLPGPLYEQYF.

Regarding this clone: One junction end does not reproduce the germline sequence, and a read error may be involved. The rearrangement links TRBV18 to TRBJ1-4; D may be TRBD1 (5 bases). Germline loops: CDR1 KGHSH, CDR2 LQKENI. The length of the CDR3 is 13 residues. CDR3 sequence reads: CASSPGPPEKLFF. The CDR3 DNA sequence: TGCGCCAGCTCACCGGGACCGCCAGAAAAACTGTTTTTT.

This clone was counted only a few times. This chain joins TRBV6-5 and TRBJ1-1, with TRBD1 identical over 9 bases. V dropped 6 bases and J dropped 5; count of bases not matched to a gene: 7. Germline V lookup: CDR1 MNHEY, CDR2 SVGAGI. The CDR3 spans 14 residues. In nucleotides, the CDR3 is TGTGCCAGCAGCCCGGGACAGGGTAAGACTGAAGCTTTCTTT. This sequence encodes CASSPGQGKTEAFF.

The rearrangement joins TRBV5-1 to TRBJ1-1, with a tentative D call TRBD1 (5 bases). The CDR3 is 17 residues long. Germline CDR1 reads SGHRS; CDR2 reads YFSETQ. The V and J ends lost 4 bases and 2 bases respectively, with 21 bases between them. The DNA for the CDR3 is TGCGCCAGCAGCACAGCAGGGATGATTCGTGGCAACACTGAAGCTTTCTTT. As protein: CASSTAGMIRGNTEAFF.

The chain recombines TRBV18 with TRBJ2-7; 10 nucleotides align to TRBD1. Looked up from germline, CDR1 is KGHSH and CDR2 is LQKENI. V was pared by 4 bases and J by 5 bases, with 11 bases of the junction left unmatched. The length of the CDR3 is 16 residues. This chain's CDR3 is CASSLSPGQGKDEQYF. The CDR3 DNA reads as TGTGCCAGCTCACTTTCACCGGGACAGGGGAAAGACGAGCAGTACTTC.

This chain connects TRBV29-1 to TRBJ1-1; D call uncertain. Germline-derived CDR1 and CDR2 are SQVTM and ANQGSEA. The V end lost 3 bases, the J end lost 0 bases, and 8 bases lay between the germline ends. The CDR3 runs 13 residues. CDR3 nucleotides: TGCAGCGTTGATGTCGCTTTGAACACTGAAGCTTTCTTT. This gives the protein CSVDVALNTEAFF.

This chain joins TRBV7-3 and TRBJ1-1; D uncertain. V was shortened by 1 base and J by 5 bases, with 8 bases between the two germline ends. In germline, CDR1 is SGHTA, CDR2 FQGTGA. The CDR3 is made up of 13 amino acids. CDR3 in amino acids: CASSLMAETEAFF. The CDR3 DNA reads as TGTGCCAGCAGCTTAATGGCGGAAACTGAAGCTTTCTTT.

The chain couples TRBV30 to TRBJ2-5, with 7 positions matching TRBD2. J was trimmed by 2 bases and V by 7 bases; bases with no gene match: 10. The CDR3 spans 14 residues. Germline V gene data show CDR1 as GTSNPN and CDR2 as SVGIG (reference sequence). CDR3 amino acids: CASRLAGEQETQYF. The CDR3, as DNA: TGTGCCTCTAGACTAGCTGGTGAACAAGAGACCCAGTACTTC.

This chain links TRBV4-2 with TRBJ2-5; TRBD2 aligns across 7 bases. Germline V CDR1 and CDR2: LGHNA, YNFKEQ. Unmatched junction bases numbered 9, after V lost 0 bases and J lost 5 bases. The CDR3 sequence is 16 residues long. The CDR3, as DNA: TGTGCCAGCAGCCAAGATCAGGGCAGGGAGGGGGAGACCCAGTACTTC. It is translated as CASSQDQGREGETQYF.

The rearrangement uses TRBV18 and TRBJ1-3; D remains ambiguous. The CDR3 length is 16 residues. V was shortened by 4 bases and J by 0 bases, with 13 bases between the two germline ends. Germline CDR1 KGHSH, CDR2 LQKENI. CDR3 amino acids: CASSQSPSSSGNTIYF. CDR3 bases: TGTGCCAGCTCACAGTCGCCCTCCAGCTCTGGAAACACCATATATTTT.

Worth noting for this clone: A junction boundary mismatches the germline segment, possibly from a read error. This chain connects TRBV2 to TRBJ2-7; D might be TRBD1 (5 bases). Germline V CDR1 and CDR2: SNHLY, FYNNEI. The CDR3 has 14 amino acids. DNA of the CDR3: TGTGCCAGCAGTGAGGGAAGGGGCTCCCACGAGCAGTACTTC. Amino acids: CASSEGRGSHEQYF.